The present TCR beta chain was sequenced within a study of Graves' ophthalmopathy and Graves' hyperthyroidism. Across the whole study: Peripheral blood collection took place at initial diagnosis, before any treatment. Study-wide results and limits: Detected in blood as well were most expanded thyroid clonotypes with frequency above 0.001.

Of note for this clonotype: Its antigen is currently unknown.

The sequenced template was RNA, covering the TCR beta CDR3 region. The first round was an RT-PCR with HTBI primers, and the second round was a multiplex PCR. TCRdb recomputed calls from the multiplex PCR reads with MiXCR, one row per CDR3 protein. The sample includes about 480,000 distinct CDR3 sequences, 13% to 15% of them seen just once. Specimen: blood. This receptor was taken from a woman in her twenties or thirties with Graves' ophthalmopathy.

This CDR3 is CASGFSTADLNYGYTF. The CDR3 DNA is TGTGCTAGTGGTTTCTCAACAGCGGACCTAAACTATGGCTACACCTTC. This chain links TRBV12-5 with TRBJ1-2; no definite D call. Trimming removed 3 bases from V and 2 bases from J, with 16 bases in between. This CDR3 spans 16 amino acids. The germline V gene has CDR1 LGHNT and CDR2 FRNRAP.